These T cell receptor beta chains were read from a single sample in a study of T cell repertoires in cytomegalovirus infection. TCRdb re-derived calls from the reads in MiXCR, one entry per CDR3 protein. The sample has about 110,000 distinct CDR3 sequences; 30% are singletons. Their target antigens are unknown. The source material was CD8+ T cells from cultured PBMCs, sampled from culture after CMV antigen stimulation. Every receptor here comes from a human donor in good health (CMV status not recorded). Some clones in this sample may be carry-over from other donors' samples. Each CDR3 is given without its conserved first and last residue. The order of the fields is V gene, CDR3 protein.

TRBV2 ASSEAVPGLGEQY
TRBV5-6 ASSIKGYNQPQH
TRBV4-1 ASSPRTSGGASSYNEQF
TRBV13 ASSFGTSLTYEQY
TRBV9 ASSRDGTNSPLH
TRBV6-8 ASSYSRLAGGPGYEQY
TRBV7-6 ASSGGQSYEQY
TRBV20-1 SAPVGGVNNEQF
TRBV7-2 ASSLASKQGYT
TRBV5-1 ASSGAGGFDEQY
TRBV13 ASSPGQPLNTEAF
TRBV5-6 ASSPPGQEYEQY
TRBV27 ASSLGGGTIDTQY
TRBV7-8 ASSLAAENYEQY
TRBV4-1 ASSQEGNQLAKNIQY
TRBV4-1 ASRAAPGLGPPGELF
TRBV6-5 ASSYSGGGVAKANVLT
TRBV19 ASSPRRGFDEQY
TRBV25-1 ASSEPDRDNEKLF
TRBV7-6 ASSFFAGTSGNEQF
TRBV29-1 SVVPQGRETGELF
TRBV7-7 ASSLIWGETQY
TRBV6-6 ASSYSYTGELF
TRBV6-2/TRBV6-3 ASSYSRASTDTQY
TRBV10-3 AIRSSGQVHNEQF
TRBV7-2 ASSLVEFSYEQY
TRBV7-2 ASSLEGLAGDEQY
TRBV28 ASRLPGTDTQY
TRBV19 ASSQGEWSNQPQH
TRBV6-6 ASSYSRVGPMGTEAF
TRBV7-2 ASSASETGATSVYGYT
TRBV5-1 ASSPRTGSNEKLF
TRBV7-8 ASSFVGGPSEKLF
TRBV12-3/TRBV12-4 ASSLAGMTDLNTEAF
TRBV6-1 ASSPGGGDQF
TRBV4-3 ASSQEESSHTDTQY
TRBV11-2 ASSLDDLDSPYNEQF
TRBV4-1 ASSQELAGGYTDTQY
TRBV7-2 ASSRRTGDFSPLH
TRBV6-5 ASSYVDTGELF
TRBV7-8 ASSPLAGGPQLRDEQF
TRBV7-9 ASSLGRMSY
TRBV7-6 ASSLAWGDSGNTIY
TRBV29-1 SVEGQGDSDTQY
TRBV6-2/TRBV6-3 ASSYSTSSDTQY